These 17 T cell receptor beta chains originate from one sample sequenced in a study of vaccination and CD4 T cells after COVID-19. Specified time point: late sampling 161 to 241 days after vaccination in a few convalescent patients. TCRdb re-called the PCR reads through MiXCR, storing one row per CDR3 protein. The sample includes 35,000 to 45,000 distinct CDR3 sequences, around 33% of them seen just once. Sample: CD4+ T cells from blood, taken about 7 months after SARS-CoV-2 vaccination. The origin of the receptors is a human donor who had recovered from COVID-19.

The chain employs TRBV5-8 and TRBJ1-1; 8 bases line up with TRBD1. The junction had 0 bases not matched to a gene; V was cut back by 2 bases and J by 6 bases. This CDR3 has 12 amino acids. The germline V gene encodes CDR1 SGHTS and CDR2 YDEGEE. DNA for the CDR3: TGTGCCAGCAGCTTCAGGGGGCCTGAAGCTTTCTTT. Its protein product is CASSFRGPEAFF.

The CDR3, as DNA: TGCAGTGCTACGACAACAGGGCTAAGTGAAAAACTGTTTTTT. It codes for CSATTTGLSEKLFF. The genes are TRBV20-1 and TRBJ1-4; possible D gene TRBD1, 6 bases. Trimming cost V 4 bases and J 7 bases, with 16 bases left between them. Per the germline V gene, CDR1 is DFQATT and CDR2 is SNEGSKA (reference sequence). The CDR3 contains 14 residues.

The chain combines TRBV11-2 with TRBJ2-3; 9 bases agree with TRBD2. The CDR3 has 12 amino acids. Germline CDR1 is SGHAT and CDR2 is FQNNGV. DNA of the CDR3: TGTGCAAGCGGGAGGTTAACACATACGCAGTATTTT. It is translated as CASGRLTHTQYF.

CDR3 nucleotide sequence: TGTGCCATCAGTGAACCTGGACCCGAGCAGTACTTC. Translation gives CAISEPGPEQYF. The V call is TRBV10-3, the J call TRBJ2-7; D is unresolved. V was trimmed by 3 bases and J by 6 bases, leaving 9 bases between them. The CDR3 is 12 amino acids. From germline, CDR1 is ENHRY and CDR2 SYGVKD.

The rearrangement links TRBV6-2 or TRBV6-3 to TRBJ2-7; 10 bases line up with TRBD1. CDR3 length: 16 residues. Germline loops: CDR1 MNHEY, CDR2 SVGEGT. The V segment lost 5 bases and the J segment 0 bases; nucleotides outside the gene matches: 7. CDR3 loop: CASSRHRQGASYEQYF. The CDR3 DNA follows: TGTGCCAGCAGTAGGCATAGACAGGGGGCCTCCTACGAGCAGTACTTC.

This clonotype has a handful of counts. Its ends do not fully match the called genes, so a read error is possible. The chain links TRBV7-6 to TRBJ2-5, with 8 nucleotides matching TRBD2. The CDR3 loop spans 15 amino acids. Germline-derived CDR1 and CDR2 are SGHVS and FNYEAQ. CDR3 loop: CASSIAGPYQETQYF. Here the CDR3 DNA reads TGTGCCAGCAGCATAGCGGGACCGTACCAAGAGACCCAGTACTTC. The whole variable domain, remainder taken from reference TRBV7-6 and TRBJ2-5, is GAGVSQSPRYKVTKRGQDVALRCDPISGHVSLYWYRQALGQGPEFLTYFNYEAQQDKSGLPNDRFSAERPEGSISTLTIQRTEQRDSAMYRCASSIAGPYQETQYFGPGTRLLVL.

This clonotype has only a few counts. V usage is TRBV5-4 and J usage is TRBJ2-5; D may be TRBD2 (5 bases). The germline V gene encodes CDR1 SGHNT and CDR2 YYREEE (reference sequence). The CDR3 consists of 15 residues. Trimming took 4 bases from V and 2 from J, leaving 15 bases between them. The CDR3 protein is CASSPWSSGQETQYF. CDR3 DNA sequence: TGTGCCAGCAGCCCCTGGTCGAGCGGACAAGAGACCCAGTACTTC.

CDR3 coding DNA: TGCAGTGCTAGGACCAGGGGATGGTCCAATGAGCAGTTCTTC. Residues: CSARTRGWSNEQFF. The chain links TRBV20-1 to TRBJ2-1, with D perhaps TRBD1 (6 bases). This CDR3 spans 14 amino acids. From germline, CDR1 is DFQATT and CDR2 SNEGSKA (reference sequence). Trimming left V 3 bases short and J 6 bases short, with 15 bases between.

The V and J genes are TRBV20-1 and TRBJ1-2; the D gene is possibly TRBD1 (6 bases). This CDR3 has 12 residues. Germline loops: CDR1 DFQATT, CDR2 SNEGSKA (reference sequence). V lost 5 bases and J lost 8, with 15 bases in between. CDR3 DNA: TGCAGTGCTGGGGGATGGACAGCCGGCTACACCTTC. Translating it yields CSAGGWTAGYTF.

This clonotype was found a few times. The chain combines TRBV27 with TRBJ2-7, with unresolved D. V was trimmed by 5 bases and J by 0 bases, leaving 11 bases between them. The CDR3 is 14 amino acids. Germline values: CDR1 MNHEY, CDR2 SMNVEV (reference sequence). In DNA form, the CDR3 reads TGTGCCAGCAGTAACCTCAGGCTCTCCTACGAGCAGTACTTC. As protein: CASSNLRLSYEQYF.

In nucleotides, the CDR3 is TGTGCCAGCTCGGCCGTCTCTGGGGCCAACGTCCTGACTTTC. Translating it yields CASSAVSGANVLTF. The V call is TRBV2, the J call TRBJ2-6; no definite D call. This CDR3 contains 14 residues. The germline V gene encodes CDR1 SNHLY and CDR2 FYNNEI. Between the trimmed V and J ends, which lost 8 bases and 0 bases, there was a span of 8 bases.

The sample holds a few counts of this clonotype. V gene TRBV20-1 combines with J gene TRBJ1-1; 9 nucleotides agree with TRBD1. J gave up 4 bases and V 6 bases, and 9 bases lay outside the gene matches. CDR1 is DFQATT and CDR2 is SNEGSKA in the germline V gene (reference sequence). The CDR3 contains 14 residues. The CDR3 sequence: CSARRTGASTEAFF. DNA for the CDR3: TGCAGTGCAAGGAGGACAGGGGCAAGCACTGAAGCTTTCTTT.

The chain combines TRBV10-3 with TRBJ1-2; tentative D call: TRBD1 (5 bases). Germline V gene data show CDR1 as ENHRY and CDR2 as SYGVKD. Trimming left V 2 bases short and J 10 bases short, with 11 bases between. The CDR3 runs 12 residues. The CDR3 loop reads CAISEPGRDYTF. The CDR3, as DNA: TGTGCCATCAGTGAGCCAGGGCGGGACTACACCTTC.

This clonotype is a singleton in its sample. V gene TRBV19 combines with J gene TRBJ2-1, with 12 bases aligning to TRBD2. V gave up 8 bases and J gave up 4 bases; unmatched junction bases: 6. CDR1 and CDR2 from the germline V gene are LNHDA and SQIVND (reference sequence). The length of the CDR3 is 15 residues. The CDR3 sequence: CASDLGLAGYNEQFF. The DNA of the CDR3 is TGTGCCAGTGATTTGGGACTAGCGGGTTACAATGAGCAGTTCTTC.

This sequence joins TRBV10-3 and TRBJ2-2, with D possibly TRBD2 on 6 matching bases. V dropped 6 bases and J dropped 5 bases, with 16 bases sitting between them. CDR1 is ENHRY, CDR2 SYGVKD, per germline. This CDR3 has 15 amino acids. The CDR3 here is CAIRGSGRGTGELFF. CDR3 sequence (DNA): TGTGCCATCAGGGGTAGCGGTCGGGGGACCGGGGAGCTGTTTTTT.

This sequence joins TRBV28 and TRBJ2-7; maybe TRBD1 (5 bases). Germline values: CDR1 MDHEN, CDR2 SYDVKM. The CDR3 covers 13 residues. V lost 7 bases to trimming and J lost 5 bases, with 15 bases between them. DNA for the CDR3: TGTGCCAGCAACCTAGGGGTGCCCAACGAGCAGTACTTC. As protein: CASNLGVPNEQYF. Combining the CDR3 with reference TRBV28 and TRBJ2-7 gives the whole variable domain DVKVTQSSRYLVKRTGEKVFLECVQDMDHENMFWYRQDPGLGLRLIYFSYDVKMKEKGDIPEGYSVSREKKERFSLILESASTNQTSMYLCASNLGVPNEQYFGPGTRLTVT.

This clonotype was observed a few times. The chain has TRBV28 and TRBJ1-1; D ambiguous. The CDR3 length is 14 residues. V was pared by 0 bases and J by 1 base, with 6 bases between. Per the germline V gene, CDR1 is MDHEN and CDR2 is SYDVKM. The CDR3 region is CASSLWAANTEAFF. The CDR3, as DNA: TGTGCCAGCAGTTTATGGGCGGCGAACACTGAAGCTTTCTTT.